The TCR beta chain under discussion was sequenced for a study of CD8 T cells in ankylosing spondylitis. Overall study findings and caveats: Typical of ankylosing spondylitis blood, it appeared, was a TCR beta motif of roughly eight highly homologous variants.

Scientists made TCR beta libraries using quantitative 5'-RACE with molecular barcodes. One entry per CDR3 protein results from TCRdb running MiXCR on the 5' RACE reads. The data contain about 750,000 distinct CDR3 sequences, around 17% of them singletons. This clonotype has just a few counts. Its antigen remains unknown. The sequencing input was blood, either unsorted or a sorted T cell fraction (not recorded which). The TCR originated in a male donor with ankylosing spondylitis.

The CDR3 nucleotides read TGTGCCAGCAGCTTAAGACTGAGTAATGAAAAACTGTTTTTT. It specifies CASSLRLSNEKLFF. V and J are TRBV11-2 and TRBJ1-4; the D is unclear. CDR3 length: 14 amino acids. Germline V lookup: CDR1 SGHAT, CDR2 FQNNGV. With 2 bases removed from V and 4 bases from J, the gap between germline ends came to 8 bases.